A single sample is the source of the 5 T cell receptor beta chains below, sequenced in a study of Graves' ophthalmopathy and Graves' hyperthyroidism. Amplification of the TCR beta CDR3 regions used RNA transcripts (as template). The authors performed first-round RT-PCR with HTBI primers and then a second-round multiplex PCR. TCRdb independently ran MiXCR on the multiplex PCR reads; one entry per CDR3 protein. This sample has hundreds of thousands of distinct CDR3 sequences; about a fifth occur once, and the top ten carry roughly 6.9%. Source material: peripheral blood. The receptors here all came from a woman aged 18-30 years with stable Graves' hyperthyroidism. Some clones in this sample may be carry-over from other donors' samples.

This chain joins TRBV28 and TRBJ1-6; 7 bases line up with TRBD1. Per germline, CDR1 MDHEN and CDR2 SYDVKM. The J segment lost 0 bases and the V segment lost 5 bases, leaving 4 bases of the junction unmatched. This CDR3 is built from 16 residues. The CDR3 region has the DNA TGTGCCAGCAGTGACAGGGTCGGCTCCTATAATTCACCCCTCCACTTT. Translation gives CASSDRVGSYNSPLHF.

This clonotype came up many times. This chain uses TRBV6-5 with TRBJ1-2, with D maybe TRBD1 (5 bases). V dropped 2 bases and J dropped 7 bases, with 11 bases sitting between them. CDR1 is MNHEY and CDR2 is SVGAGI in the germline V gene. The CDR3 is made up of 13 amino acids. The CDR3: CASSYPGRGGYTF. CDR3 DNA sequence: TGTGCCAGCAGTTACCCGGGACGAGGTGGCTACACCTTC.

In its sample, this clonotype was seen many times. The chain's CDR3 is CSAATGTYSQPQHF. In DNA form, the CDR3 reads TGCAGTGCTGCTACCGGGACATACAGTCAGCCCCAGCATTTT. The V and J genes are TRBV20-1 and TRBJ1-5; D is possibly TRBD1 (6 bases). Germline V gene lookup returns CDR1 DFQATT and CDR2 SNEGSKA (reference sequence). Trimming removed 5 bases from V and 6 bases from J, with 17 bases in between. This CDR3 region has 14 residues.

This chain uses TRBV20-1 with TRBJ2-4; D gene unclear. CDR3 length: 15 amino acids. From germline, CDR1 is DFQATT and CDR2 SNEGSKA (reference sequence). V was trimmed by 5 bases and J by 6 bases, leaving 20 bases between them. The CDR3 DNA reads TGCAGTGCTGGGATCCCGGGCCCTGTCACAAACATTCAGTACTTC. This encodes CSAGIPGPVTNIQYF.

This clonotype was recorded at least ten times. This chain connects TRBV7-3 to TRBJ2-7; D tentatively fits TRBD1 or TRBD2 (5 bases each). The CDR3 totals 13 residues. The V gene's germline CDR1 is SGHTA and CDR2 FQGTGA. The V and J ends lost 1 base and 4 bases respectively, with 8 bases between them. The CDR3 DNA follows: TGTGCCAGCAGCTTAATGGGGGAGTACGAGCAGTACTTC. As protein: CASSLMGEYEQYF.